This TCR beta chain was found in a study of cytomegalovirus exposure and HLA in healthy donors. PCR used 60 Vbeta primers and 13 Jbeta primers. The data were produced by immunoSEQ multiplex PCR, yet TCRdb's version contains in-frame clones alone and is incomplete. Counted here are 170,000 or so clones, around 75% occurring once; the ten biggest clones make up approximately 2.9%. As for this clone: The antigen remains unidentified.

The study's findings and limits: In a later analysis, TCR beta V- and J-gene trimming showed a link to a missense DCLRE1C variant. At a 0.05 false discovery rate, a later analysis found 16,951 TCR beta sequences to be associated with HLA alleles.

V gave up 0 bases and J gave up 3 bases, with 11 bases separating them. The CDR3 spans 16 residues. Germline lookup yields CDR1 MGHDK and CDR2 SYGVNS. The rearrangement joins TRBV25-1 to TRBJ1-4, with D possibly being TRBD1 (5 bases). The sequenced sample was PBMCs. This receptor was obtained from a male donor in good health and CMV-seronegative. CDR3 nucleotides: TGTGCCAGCAGTGAATATGCAGGGCTAGCTAATGAAAAACTGTTTTTT. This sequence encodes CASSEYAGLANEKLFF.